This T cell receptor beta chain was recovered during a study of T-cell memory formation after mild COVID-19. Looking at the study overall: The two donors had largely donor-specific TCR clusters.

The sample holds a few counts of this clonotype. Constant-segment primers and 5'RACE yielded cDNA libraries for TCR alpha and TCR beta, each carrying sample barcodes and UMIs. Each CDR3 protein gets one entry after TCRdb re-called the 5' RACE reads with MiXCR. The table lists about 110,000 distinct CDR3 sequences, around 15% of them singletons. V gave up 8 bases and J gave up 0 bases, with 7 bases separating them. The CDR3 totals 12 residues. Per the germline V gene, CDR1 is SNHLY and CDR2 is FYNNEI. Sequenced sample: PBMCs or a T cell subset sorted from them (not recorded which). The chain combines TRBV2 with TRBJ2-5; D is ambiguous. This TCR was sampled from a man younger than 35 who had mild COVID-19 (a few samples of this study predate the infection). Cell type and time point are not known. CDR3 in DNA: TGTGCCAGCGAACTGTACCAAGAGACCCAGTACTTC. Translating gives CASELYQETQYF.